The source of this TCR beta chain is a study of blood T cell repertoires in COVID-19. Study as a whole: Some COVID-19 samples were acute and others convalescent; all came from the United States, Italy and Spain.

The germline gives CDR1 MNHEY, CDR2 SVGEGT. CDR3 length: 14 amino acids. J gave up 1 base and V 6 bases, and 2 bases lay outside the gene matches. In the original analysis: Estimation of nucleated cell counts relied on the amplification of reference gene primers. Only in-frame clones appear in the TCRdb table, and some are missing; sequencing was by immunoSEQ multiplex PCR. That table furnishes V, J and clone size, whereas the DNA furnished D and trimming. The sample records about 210,000 clones, 70% to 85% being singletons. The sequencing input was peripheral blood. This clonotype was sampled from a man aged 40-49 years who had recovered from COVID-19. The J gene is TRBJ1-3, the V gene TRBV6-2 or TRBV6-3; 8 positions match TRBD1. The CDR3: CASSRTGSGNTIYF. In nucleotides, the CDR3 is TGTGCCAGCAGCCGGACAGGGTCTGGAAACACCATATATTTT.